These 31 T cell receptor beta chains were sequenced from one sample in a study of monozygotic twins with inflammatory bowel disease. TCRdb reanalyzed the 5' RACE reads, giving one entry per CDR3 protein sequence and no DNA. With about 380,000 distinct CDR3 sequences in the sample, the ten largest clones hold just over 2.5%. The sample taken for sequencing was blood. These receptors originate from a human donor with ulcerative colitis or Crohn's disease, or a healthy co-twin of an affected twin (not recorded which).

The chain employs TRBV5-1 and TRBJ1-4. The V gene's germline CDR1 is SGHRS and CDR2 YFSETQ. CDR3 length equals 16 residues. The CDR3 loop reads CASSLVSGGVNEKLFF.

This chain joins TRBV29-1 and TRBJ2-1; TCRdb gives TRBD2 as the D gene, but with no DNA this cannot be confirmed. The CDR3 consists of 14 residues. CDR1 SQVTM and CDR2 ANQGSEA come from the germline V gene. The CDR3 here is CSGWGGRGMDEQFF.

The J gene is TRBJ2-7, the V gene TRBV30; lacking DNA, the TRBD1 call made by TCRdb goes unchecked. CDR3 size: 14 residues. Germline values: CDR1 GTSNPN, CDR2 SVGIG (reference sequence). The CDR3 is CAWEGTGAKGEQYF.

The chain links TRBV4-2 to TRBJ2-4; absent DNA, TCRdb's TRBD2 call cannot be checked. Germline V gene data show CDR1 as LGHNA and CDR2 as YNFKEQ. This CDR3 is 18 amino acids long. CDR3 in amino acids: CASGSRLAGGTAKNIQYF.

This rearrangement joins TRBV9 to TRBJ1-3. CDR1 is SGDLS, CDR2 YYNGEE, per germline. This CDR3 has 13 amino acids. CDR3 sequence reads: CASSVPPGNTIYF.

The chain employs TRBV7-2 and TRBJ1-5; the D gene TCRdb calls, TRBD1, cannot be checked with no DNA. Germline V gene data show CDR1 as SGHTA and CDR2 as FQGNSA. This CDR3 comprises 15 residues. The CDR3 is CASSLAWKGGSAQHF.

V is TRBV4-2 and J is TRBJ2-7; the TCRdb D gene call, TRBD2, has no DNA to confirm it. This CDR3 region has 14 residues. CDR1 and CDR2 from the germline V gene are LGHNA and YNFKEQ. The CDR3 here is CASRSLAEDYEQYF.

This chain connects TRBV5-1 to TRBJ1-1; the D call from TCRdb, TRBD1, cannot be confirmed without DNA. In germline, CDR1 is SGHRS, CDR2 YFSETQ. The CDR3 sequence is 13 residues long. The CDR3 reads CASTQDGYNEAFF.

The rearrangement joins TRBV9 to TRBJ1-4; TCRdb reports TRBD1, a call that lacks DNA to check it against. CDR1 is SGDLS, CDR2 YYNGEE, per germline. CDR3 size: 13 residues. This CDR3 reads CASNPGTNEKLFF.

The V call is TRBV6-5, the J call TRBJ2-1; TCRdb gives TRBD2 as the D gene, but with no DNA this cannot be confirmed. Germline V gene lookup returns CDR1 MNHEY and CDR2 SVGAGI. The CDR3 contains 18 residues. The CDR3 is CASSHLPGTNRPWDEQFF.

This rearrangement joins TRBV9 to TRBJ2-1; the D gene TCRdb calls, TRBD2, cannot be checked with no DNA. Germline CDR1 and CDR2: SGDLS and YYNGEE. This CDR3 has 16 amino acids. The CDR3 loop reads CASTYSSGVSYNEQFF.

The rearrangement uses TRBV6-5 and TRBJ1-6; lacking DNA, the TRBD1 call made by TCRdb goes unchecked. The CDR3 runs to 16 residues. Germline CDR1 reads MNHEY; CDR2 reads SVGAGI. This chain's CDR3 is CASSYSNGGINSPLHF.

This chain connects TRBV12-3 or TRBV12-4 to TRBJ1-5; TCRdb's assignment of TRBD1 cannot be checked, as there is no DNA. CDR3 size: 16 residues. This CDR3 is CASRKIQGARDQPQHF.

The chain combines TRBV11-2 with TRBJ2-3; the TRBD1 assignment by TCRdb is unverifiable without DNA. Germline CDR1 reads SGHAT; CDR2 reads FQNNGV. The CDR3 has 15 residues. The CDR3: CASSFERGITDTQYF.

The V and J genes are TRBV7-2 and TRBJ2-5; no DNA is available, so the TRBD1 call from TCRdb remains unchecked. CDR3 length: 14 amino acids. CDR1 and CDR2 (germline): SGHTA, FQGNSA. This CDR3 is CASSFSGGAETQYF.

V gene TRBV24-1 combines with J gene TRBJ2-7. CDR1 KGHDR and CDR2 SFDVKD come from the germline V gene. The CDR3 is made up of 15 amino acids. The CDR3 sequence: CATSDNGPTTYEQYF.

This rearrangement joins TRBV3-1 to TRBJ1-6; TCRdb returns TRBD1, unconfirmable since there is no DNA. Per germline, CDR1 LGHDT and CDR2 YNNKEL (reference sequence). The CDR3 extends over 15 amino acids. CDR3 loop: CASSQVQGKGSPLHF.

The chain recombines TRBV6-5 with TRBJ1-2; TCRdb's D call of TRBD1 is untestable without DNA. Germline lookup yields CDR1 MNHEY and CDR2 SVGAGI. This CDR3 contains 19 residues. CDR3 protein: CASSYSWGGDARLNYGYTF.

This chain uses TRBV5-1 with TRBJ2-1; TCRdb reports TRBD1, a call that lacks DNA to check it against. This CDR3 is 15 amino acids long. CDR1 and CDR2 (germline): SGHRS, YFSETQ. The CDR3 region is CASSRGTRRDDEQFF.

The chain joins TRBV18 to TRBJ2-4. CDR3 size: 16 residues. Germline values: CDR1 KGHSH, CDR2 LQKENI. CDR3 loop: CASSPTAGLAKNIQYF.

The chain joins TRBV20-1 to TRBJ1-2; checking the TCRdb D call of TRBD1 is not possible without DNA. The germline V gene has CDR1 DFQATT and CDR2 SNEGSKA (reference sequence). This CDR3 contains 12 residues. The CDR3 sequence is CSAYDRGSGYTF.

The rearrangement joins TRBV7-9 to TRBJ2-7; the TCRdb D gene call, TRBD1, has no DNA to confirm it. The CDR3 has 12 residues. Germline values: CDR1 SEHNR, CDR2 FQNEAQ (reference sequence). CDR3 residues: CASSEQGGEQYF. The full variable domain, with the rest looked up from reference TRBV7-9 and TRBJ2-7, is DTGVSQNPRHKITKRGQNVTFRCDPISEHNRLYWYRQTLGQGPEFLTYFQNEAQLEKSRLLSDRFSAERPKGSFSTLEIQRTEQGDSAMYLCASSEQGGEQYFGPGTRLTVT.

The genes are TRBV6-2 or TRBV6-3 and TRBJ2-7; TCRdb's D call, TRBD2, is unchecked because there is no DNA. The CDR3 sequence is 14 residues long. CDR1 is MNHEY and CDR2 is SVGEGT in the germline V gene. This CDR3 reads CATYSALSSYEQYF.

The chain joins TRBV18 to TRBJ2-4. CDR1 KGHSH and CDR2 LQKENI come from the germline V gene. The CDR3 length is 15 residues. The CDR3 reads CASSPPGGGGNIQYF.

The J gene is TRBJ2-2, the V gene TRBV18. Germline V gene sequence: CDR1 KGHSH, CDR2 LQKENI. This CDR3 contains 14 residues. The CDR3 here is CASLQTRDTGELFF.

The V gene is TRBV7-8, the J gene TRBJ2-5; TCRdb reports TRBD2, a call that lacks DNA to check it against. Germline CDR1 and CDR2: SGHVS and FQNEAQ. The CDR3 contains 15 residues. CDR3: CASSFLQGGMETQYF.

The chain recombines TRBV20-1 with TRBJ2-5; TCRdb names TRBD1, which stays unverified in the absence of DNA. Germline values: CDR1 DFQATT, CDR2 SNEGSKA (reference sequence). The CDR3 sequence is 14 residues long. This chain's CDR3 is CSAAQQGAPETQYF.

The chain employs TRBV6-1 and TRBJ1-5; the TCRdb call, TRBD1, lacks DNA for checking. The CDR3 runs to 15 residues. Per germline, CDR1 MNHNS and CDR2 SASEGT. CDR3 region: CASRPLGQVNQPQHF.

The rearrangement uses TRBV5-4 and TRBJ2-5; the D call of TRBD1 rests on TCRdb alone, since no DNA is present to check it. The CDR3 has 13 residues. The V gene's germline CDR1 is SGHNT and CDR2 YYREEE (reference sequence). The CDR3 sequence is CASSPTGRETQYF.

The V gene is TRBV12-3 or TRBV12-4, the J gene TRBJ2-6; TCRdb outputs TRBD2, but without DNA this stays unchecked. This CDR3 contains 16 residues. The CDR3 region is CASSPSYPGRANVLTF.

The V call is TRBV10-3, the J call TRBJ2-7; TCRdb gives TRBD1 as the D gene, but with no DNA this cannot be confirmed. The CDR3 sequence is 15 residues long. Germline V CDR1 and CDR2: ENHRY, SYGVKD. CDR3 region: CAIRDRDRDGYEQYF.